A selection of T cell receptor beta chains follows, all from one sample in a study of T cells in Graves' hyperthyroidism and ophthalmopathy. TCRdb analysed the multiplex PCR reads with MiXCR anew, one entry per CDR3 protein. The repertoire includes about 480,000 distinct CDR3 sequences, around a fifth of them detected once, and less than 65% sits in the top ten. Sequencing was done on a sample of blood. The origin of the receptors is a woman between 65 and 79 years old with Graves' ophthalmopathy. CDR3s include the opening cysteine and the closing phenylalanine or tryptophan. Each record gives: J gene, V gene, clone size, D gene, CDR3 DNA, CDR3 protein. D genes are given only for firm matches. Size is stated for part of the rows, as once, few or many counts, or as a class when the clone is expanded.

TRBJ1-1	TRBV7-9	many	.	TGTGCCAGCAGCTTCCGTTCAGCAGAGAACACTGAAGCTTTCTTT	CASSFRSAENTEAFF
TRBJ2-2	TRBV13	.	.	TGTGCCAGCAACTCTAGGGACCTCGCGAACACCGGGGAGCTGTTTTTT	CASNSRDLANTGELFF
TRBJ1-5	TRBV28	many	TRBD1	TGTGCCAGTGAAGGGGGCAGGATACGCAATCAGCCCCAGCATTTT	CASEGGRIRNQPQHF
TRBJ1-1	TRBV5-1	many	.	TGCGCCAGCAGCTTTAACTACCCAGGGTCTGAAGCTTTCTTT	CASSFNYPGSEAFF
TRBJ2-3	TRBV5-1	.	TRBD2	TGCGCCAGCAGCCCTAGCGGGAGCGTGAGAGATACGCAGTATTTT	CASSPSGSVRDTQYF
TRBJ2-7	TRBV25-1	many	TRBD1	TGTGCCAGCAGTGAATCACAGGGGTTCCCCTACGAGCAGTACTTC	CASSESQGFPYEQYF
TRBJ2-7	TRBV6-1	many	TRBD1	TGTGCCAGCAGTTTGACAGGGGGATCCTACGAGCAGTACTTC	CASSLTGGSYEQYF
TRBJ2-1	TRBV9	.	TRBD1	TGTGCCAGCAGCGCGGACAGGATGAATGAGCAGTTCTTC	CASSADRMNEQFF
TRBJ2-1	TRBV2	many	TRBD2	TGTGCCAGCATGGGTGTGGGCGGGAGGGAGCAGTTCTTC	CASMGVGGREQFF
TRBJ2-7	TRBV12-5	.	TRBD1	TGTGCTAGTGGTCAAACGGGACAGACGACCTACGAGCAGTACTTC	CASGQTGQTTYEQYF
TRBJ1-2	TRBV20-1	few	.	TGCAGTGCAGGGACGGAAGCTAACTATGGCTACACCTTC	CSAGTEANYGYTF
TRBJ2-3	TRBV19	few	.	TGTGCCAGTAGTGATTTCGATCGCCCGGATACGCAGTATTTT	CASSDFDRPDTQYF
TRBJ1-4	TRBV7-2	.	.	TGTGCCAGCAGCCCCGGGGGACACCCGAAGGAACTGTTTTTT	CASSPGGHPKELFF
TRBJ2-7	TRBV19	many	TRBD2	TGTGCCAGTACCGAACTAGCGGGAGGAACCGAGCAGTACTTC	CASTELAGGTEQYF
TRBJ1-1	TRBV6-5	few	.	TGTGCCAGCAGTTACGGGGCCGCTGAAGCTTTCTTT	CASSYGAAEAFF
TRBJ1-1	TRBV12-3/TRBV12-4	.	.	TGTGCCGGCACTTTAGGGGGGAGGCCTGAAGCTTTCTTT	CAGTLGGRPEAFF
TRBJ2-5	TRBV2	many	.	TGTGCCAGCAGTGAATCGGGTGTCCCGAGGGAAGAGACCCAGTACTTC	CASSESGVPREETQYF
TRBJ2-3	TRBV5-4	.	.	TGTGCCAGCAGCATTCGGACGGAGGATACGCAGTATTTT	CASSIRTEDTQYF
TRBJ2-7	TRBV12-3/TRBV12-4	many	TRBD2	TGTGCCAGCAGTTTAGGGGGAGGGCCCTACGAGCAGTACTTC	CASSLGGGPYEQYF
TRBJ2-3	TRBV7-3	.	TRBD1	TGTGCCAGCAGCTCTGGACAGGGGGCGGCAGATACGCAGTATTTT	CASSSGQGAADTQYF
TRBJ2-7	TRBV29-1	.	TRBD1	TGCAGCGTTGAAGATCAAGGTTTTTCGCGGACAGGGGGCTACGAGCAGTACTTC	CSVEDQGFSRTGGYEQYF
TRBJ2-3	TRBV20-1	few	TRBD2	TGCAGTGCTAGGCGGGGAACTAGCGGACTCACAGATACGCAGTATTTT	CSARRGTSGLTDTQYF
TRBJ2-7	TRBV12-3/TRBV12-4	.	.	TGTGCCAGTCTGGAGGCCCCTGGCGAGCAGTACTTC	CASLEAPGEQYF
TRBJ2-3	TRBV11-2	many	TRBD2	TGTGCCAGCAGCCGGACTAGCGGGAGTTTAGGCACAGATACGCAGTATTTT	CASSRTSGSLGTDTQYF
TRBJ2-5	TRBV6-2/TRBV6-3	.	TRBD2	TGTGCCAGTCACCTAGCGGGAGGGCCAGGAGAGACCCAGTACTTC	CASHLAGGPGETQYF
TRBJ2-5	TRBV10-3	.	TRBD2	TGTGCCATCAGTTCTAAAGGGACTAGCCAAGAGACCCAGTACTTC	CAISSKGTSQETQYF
TRBJ1-6	TRBV6-2/TRBV6-3	once	.	TGTGCCAGCAAGAAACGGAGCTCCTATAATTCACCCCTCCACTTT	CASKKRSSYNSPLHF
TRBJ2-7	TRBV7-9	.	.	TGTGCCAGCAGCCCCGGGATAACCTACGAGCAGTACTTC	CASSPGITYEQYF
TRBJ1-2	TRBV12-3/TRBV12-4	many	.	TGTGCCAGCAGTGATGGAGCACTTTCCTATGGCTACACCTTC	CASSDGALSYGYTF
TRBJ1-1	TRBV30	.	TRBD1	TGTGCCTGGAGTTCGACAGGGAGCACTAAAGCTTTCTTT	CAWSSTGSTKAFF
TRBJ2-7	TRBV20-1	many	TRBD1	TGCAGTGCTAGAGATTGGGTGGACAGGGGCTACGAGCAGTACTTC	CSARDWVDRGYEQYF
TRBJ2-5	TRBV20-1	.	TRBD2	TGCAGTGCTAGAAGGACTAGCGAAGAGACCCAGTACTTC	CSARRTSEETQYF
TRBJ2-7	TRBV6-4	.	.	TGTGCCAGCACCCTGGGACTTTACGAGCAGTACTTC	CASTLGLYEQYF
TRBJ2-3	TRBV6-2/TRBV6-3	few	.	TGTGCCAGCAAAGGGGGGGAGGCAGGTACGCAGTATTTT	CASKGGEAGTQYF
TRBJ2-6	TRBV19	.	.	TGTGCCAGTAGCCCCCTTCCCCCTGGGGCCAACGTCCTGACTTTC	CASSPLPPGANVLTF
TRBJ2-4	TRBV12-3/TRBV12-4	many	TRBD2	TGTGCCAGCAGTTACCGGACTAGCGGGAGGCCCTCTTTAGCCAAAAACATTCAGTACTTC	CASSYRTSGRPSLAKNIQYF
TRBJ2-5	TRBV6-1	.	TRBD1	TGTGCCAGCACGGGACAGGGAACCCAAGAGACCCAGTACTTC	CASTGQGTQETQYF
TRBJ2-5	TRBV7-9	.	.	TGTGCCAGCAGCTTTTTAGCACAGACCCAAGAGACCCAGTACTTC	CASSFLAQTQETQYF
TRBJ1-3	TRBV6-1	.	TRBD1	TGTGCCAGCAGGGCCGGGACAGGGTCGGGTAACACCATATATTTT	CASRAGTGSGNTIYF
TRBJ1-1	TRBV12-3/TRBV12-4	many	TRBD1	TGTGCCAGCAGTTTATCGACAGGGAAGAAAGCTTTCTTT	CASSLSTGKKAFF
TRBJ1-5	TRBV6-2/TRBV6-3	.	.	TGTGCCAGCAGTAGGGAGGGTAACAATCAGCCCCAGCATTTT	CASSREGNNQPQHF
TRBJ2-3	TRBV14	few	TRBD2	TGTGCCAGCAGCCAAATGTGGCTAGCGGAGACAGATACGCAGTATTTT	CASSQMWLAETDTQYF
TRBJ1-2	TRBV5-6	.	.	TGTGCCAGCGCCATCGGGGCGCGGGACTATGGCTACACCTTC	CASAIGARDYGYTF
TRBJ1-4	TRBV10-3	few	.	TGTGCCATCAGTCATGGAATTGCAACTAATGAAAAACTGTTTTTT	CAISHGIATNEKLFF
TRBJ2-7	TRBV5-1	many	TRBD1	TGCGCCAGCAGCTTGGAAAAGGGGGCTTGGGACGAGCAGTACTTC	CASSLEKGAWDEQYF
TRBJ1-2	TRBV20-1	.	TRBD1	TGCAGTGCTAGCGTATTCGACAGGGCTAACTATGGCTACACCTTC	CSASVFDRANYGYTF
TRBJ2-3	TRBV3-1	many	.	TGTGCCAGCAGGTCCCGGGGGAGCACAGATACGCAGTATTTT	CASRSRGSTDTQYF
TRBJ2-7	TRBV6-1	many	TRBD1	TGTGCCAGCACGGGACAGGGGGCTGGCGAGCAGTACTTC	CASTGQGAGEQYF